The 27 T cell receptor beta chains below were found in one sample sequenced in a study of regulatory T cells in long-lasting Graves disease. The time point denotes: newly diagnosed GD, antithyroid drugs for less than 3 months. From RNA extracted from PBMCs, the TCR library was made. Arm-PCR with iRepertoire HTBI primers amplified the CDR3 regions for these TCR beta libraries. TCRdb passed the multiplex PCR reads through MiXCR, listing each CDR3 protein once. This sample has around 450,000 distinct CDR3 sequences, with roughly 17% found just once. The data were also submitted as part of a second study, on T cells in Graves' hyperthyroidism and ophthalmopathy.

The sample consisted of peripheral blood mononuclear cells (PBMCs), taken at new diagnosis, from a patient treated with antithyroid drugs. These receptors all come from a man aged 35 to 55 with Graves disease.

This clonotype was picked up many times. The V and J genes are TRBV30 and TRBJ2-1; TRBD1 aligns across 8 bases. V shed 3 bases, J shed 2 bases, and the junction held 9 bases outside the gene matches. This CDR3 has 16 residues. Germline values: CDR1 GTSNPN, CDR2 SVGIG (reference sequence). The CDR3 bases are TGTGCCTGGAGAGACACAGGGGGAAAAGCCTACAATGAGCAGTTCTTC. Residues: CAWRDTGGKAYNEQFF.

This clonotype was observed many times. This chain uses TRBV11-3 with TRBJ1-1; TRBD1 might be the D (5 bases). Germline CDR1 SGHNT, CDR2 YENEEA. V was trimmed by 0 bases and J by 4 bases, leaving 12 bases between them. This CDR3 has 15 residues. DNA for the CDR3: TGTGCCAGCAGCTTAGATCTTGGGGGAGGCACTGAAGCTTTCTTT. Amino acid sequence: CASSLDLGGGTEAFF.

This clonotype came up many times. V gene TRBV7-2 combines with J gene TRBJ1-1; tentatively, D is TRBD1 (5 bases). CDR3 length equals 14 residues. CDR1 and CDR2 from the germline V gene are SGHTA and FQGNSA. Trimming cost V 2 bases and J 5 bases, with 12 bases left between them. Here the CDR3 DNA reads TGTGCCAGCAGCTTAATCTGGGGGGGTACTGAAGCTTTCTTT. This sequence encodes CASSLIWGGTEAFF.

The chain recombines TRBV2 with TRBJ2-1; no clear D. CDR3 length: 13 amino acids. With 5 bases removed from V and 0 bases from J, the gap between germline ends came to 5 bases. Germline assignment: CDR1 SNHLY and CDR2 FYNNEI. The CDR3 here is CASSISSYNEQFF. CDR3 DNA: TGTGCCAGCAGTATCAGCTCCTACAATGAGCAGTTCTTC.

Only a few counts were recorded for this clonotype. The chain joins TRBV11-2 to TRBJ1-3; a weak D match, TRBD1 (5 bases). This CDR3 region has 15 residues. In germline, CDR1 is SGHAT, CDR2 FQNNGV. V was trimmed by 3 bases and J by 4 bases, leaving 13 bases between them. The CDR3 is CASSFNAGQGNTIYF. CDR3 sequence (DNA): TGTGCCAGCAGCTTTAATGCGGGGCAGGGAAACACCATATATTTT.

In its sample, this clonotype was seen a few times. The chain uses TRBV19 and TRBJ2-2, with 9 bases that match TRBD1. Germline CDR1 LNHDA, CDR2 SQIVND (reference sequence). Trimming took 10 bases from V and 7 from J; bases not matched to a gene: 13. CDR3 length equals 15 residues. The CDR3 DNA sequence: TGTGCCACTACTACCGGGACAGGGCTTTTCGGGGAGCTGTTTTTT. Its protein is CATTTGTGLFGELFF.

Points on this clonotype: This could be a read error, since a much larger clone is one nucleotide away. The chain combines TRBV6-1 with TRBJ1-1; 7 bases are a match to TRBD1. This CDR3 spans 14 amino acids. The V gene end was trimmed by 6 bases and the J gene end by 0 bases; junction bases not matched to a gene: 4. Germline V lookup: CDR1 MNHNS, CDR2 SASEGT. DNA for the CDR3: TGTGCCAGCAGCCGGGACAGCGTGAACACTGAAGCTTTCTTT. Its translation: CASSRDSVNTEAFF.

This clonotype was detected many times. The J gene is TRBJ2-1, the V gene TRBV20-1; the match to TRBD2 covers 9 bases. CDR1 DFQATT and CDR2 SNEGSKA come from the germline V gene (reference sequence). The CDR3 consists of 16 residues. Losses at the gene ends were 8 bases for V and 3 bases for J; bases not matched to a gene: 14. The CDR3 sequence: CSSTQPSSGDYNEQFF. In DNA, the CDR3 is TGCAGTTCAACCCAACCATCTAGCGGGGACTACAATGAGCAGTTCTTC.

This clonotype was observed many times. The chain links TRBV5-1 to TRBJ2-1; a weak D match, TRBD2 (5 bases). This CDR3 is 14 amino acids long. Germline V gene sequence: CDR1 SGHRS, CDR2 YFSETQ. V lost 6 bases, J lost 3 bases, and 13 bases lay in between. The CDR3 bases are TGCGCCAGCAAAGCGGTACCCCTCTACAATGAGCAGTTCTTC. This sequence encodes CASKAVPLYNEQFF.

This rearrangement joins TRBV29-1 to TRBJ2-4; TRBD2 is a possible D gene (5 bases). Germline lookup yields CDR1 SQVTM and CDR2 ANQGSEA. V lost 2 bases to trimming and J lost 3 bases, with 8 bases between them. CDR3 length equals 13 residues. In DNA form, the CDR3 reads TGCAGCGTTGAACGGGGTTTCAAAAACATTCAGTACTTC. Translation gives CSVERGFKNIQYF.

The chain combines TRBV12-3 or TRBV12-4 with TRBJ1-5; D is possibly TRBD1 (6 bases). The CDR3 sequence is 12 residues long. The germline V and J ends were trimmed by 10 bases and 4 bases, with 11 bases remaining between them. CDR3 in DNA: TGTGCCATTAGGACAGTGAATCAGCCCCAGCATTTT. It specifies CAIRTVNQPQHF.

The chain joins TRBV20-1 to TRBJ2-7; 9 nucleotides line up with TRBD1. Germline loops: CDR1 DFQATT, CDR2 SNEGSKA (reference sequence). J gave up 2 bases and V 6 bases, and 8 bases lay outside the gene matches. The CDR3 is made up of 14 amino acids. CDR3 sequence: CSARRDRVPYEQYF. The CDR3 region has the DNA TGCAGTGCCCGACGGGACAGGGTCCCCTACGAGCAGTACTTC.

This clonotype was counted at least ten times. This chain links TRBV11-1 with TRBJ2-3, with D perhaps TRBD1 (7 bases). V lost 5 bases and J 3 bases, leaving 18 bases between the germline ends. The CDR3 sequence is 16 residues long. The germline V gene has CDR1 SGHAT and CDR2 FQDESV (reference sequence). DNA of the CDR3: TGTGCCAGCAGCCTGACCGGCAGGGGGGCTACAGATACGCAGTATTTT. Amino acids: CASSLTGRGATDTQYF. The variable domain in full, completed from reference TRBV11-1 and TRBJ2-3, reads EAEVAQSPRYKITEKSQAVAFWCDPISGHATLYWYRQILGQGPELLVQFQDESVVDDSQLPKDRFSAERLKGVDSTLKIQPAELGDSAMYLCASSLTGRGATDTQYFGPGTRLTVL.

This clonotype was seen many times. The V call is TRBV6-1, the J call TRBJ1-1; the D gene is possibly TRBD1 (5 bases). The CDR3 runs to 13 residues. The germline V gene has CDR1 MNHNS and CDR2 SASEGT. V was clipped by 3 bases and J by 4 bases, with 9 bases between them. The CDR3 spells CASSDFTGTEAFF. As DNA, the CDR3 is TGTGCCAGCAGTGACTTCACAGGCACTGAAGCTTTCTTT.

The chain carries TRBV5-5 and TRBJ2-2; no firm D call. Germline V lookup: CDR1 SGHKS, CDR2 YYEKEE (reference sequence). V was shortened by 3 bases and J by 4 bases, with 16 bases between the two germline ends. This CDR3 is built from 16 residues. In DNA form, the CDR3 reads TGTGCCAGCAGCTCCGCCCAGATTCTCGTCACCGGGGAGCTGTTTTTT. Translation: CASSSAQILVTGELFF.

This clonotype was seen ten or more times. J is TRBJ2-3 and V is TRBV5-1, with a tentative D call TRBD2 (5 bases). V shed 4 bases and J shed 0 bases, with 12 bases lying between them. Germline V gene sequence: CDR1 SGHRS, CDR2 YFSETQ. This CDR3 comprises 15 residues. CDR3 nucleotides: TGCGCCAGCAGCACCGCCCAGCGGAGCACAGATACGCAGTATTTT. This gives the protein CASSTAQRSTDTQYF.

Many counts were recorded for this clonotype. V gene TRBV28 combines with J gene TRBJ1-4; TRBD1 matches at 8 bases. This CDR3 is built from 14 residues. CDR1 and CDR2 from the germline V gene are MDHEN and SYDVKM. V lost 4 bases, J lost 7 bases, and 5 bases stayed unmatched. CDR3 sequence (DNA): TGTGCCAGCAGTTCAGGGGGCCAGACTGAAAAACTGTTTTTT. Its protein product is CASSSGGQTEKLFF.

The table lists this clonotype with many counts. This sequence joins TRBV27 and TRBJ2-5; 10 bases line up with TRBD1. Germline V gene lookup returns CDR1 MNHEY and CDR2 SMNVEV (reference sequence). The CDR3 has 16 residues. V was clipped by 4 bases and J by 0 bases; unmatched bases: 5. CDR3 DNA sequence: TGTGCCAGCAGTTCTCCGGGACAGGGGTACCAAGAGACCCAGTACTTC. This encodes CASSSPGQGYQETQYF.

This clonotype has at least ten counts. The chain uses TRBV2 and TRBJ1-5; TRBD1 agrees at 8 bases. Germline V gene data show CDR1 as SNHLY and CDR2 as FYNNEI. After removal of 0 bases from V and 6 bases from J, the junction contained 7 bases not matched to a gene. This CDR3 has 16 residues. CDR3 region: CASSEAGRGLSQPQHF. CDR3 coding DNA: TGTGCCAGCAGTGAAGCTGGCAGGGGGCTTAGTCAGCCCCAGCATTTT. The entire variable domain, with the rest obtained from reference TRBV2 and TRBJ1-5, is as follows: EPEVTQTPSHQVTQMGQEVILRCVPISNHLYFYWYRQILGQKVEFLVSFYNNEISEKSEIFDDQFSVERPDGSNFTLKIRSTKLEDSAMYFCASSEAGRGLSQPQHFGDGTRLSIL.

This clonotype was observed at least ten times. The chain couples TRBV24-1 to TRBJ2-1; weak D call: TRBD1 (6 bases). The CDR3 consists of 14 residues. CDR1 and CDR2 from the germline V gene are KGHDR and SFDVKD. Trimming shortened V by 5 bases and J by 6 bases, and 13 bases separated the two germline ends. The CDR3 sequence is CATSGQQGANEQFF. CDR3 DNA: TGTGCCACCAGTGGCCAACAGGGAGCCAATGAGCAGTTCTTC.

This clonotype was recorded at least ten times. The chain uses TRBV20-1 and TRBJ2-7; 7 positions agree with TRBD1. The germline CDR1 and CDR2 sequences are DFQATT and SNEGSKA (reference sequence). This CDR3 region has 14 residues. After removal of 0 bases from V and 7 bases from J, the junction contained 9 bases not matched to a gene. This CDR3 reads CSAREGEGAREQYF. CDR3 DNA sequence: TGCAGTGCTAGAGAGGGCGAGGGGGCGAGGGAGCAGTACTTC.

Many counts were recorded for this clonotype. The genes are TRBV18 and TRBJ2-7, with TRBD1 as a possible D gene (6 bases). The CDR3 extends over 15 amino acids. The germline gives CDR1 KGHSH, CDR2 LQKENI. With 3 bases removed from V and 2 bases from J, the gap between germline ends came to 14 bases. The CDR3 sequence is CASSPRGQLPYEQYF. As DNA, the CDR3 is TGTGCCAGCTCACCGCGCGGACAGTTACCCTACGAGCAGTACTTC.

This clonotype was picked up a small number of times. A much larger clonotype is one base distant, so this may be a read error. The rearrangement uses TRBV20-1 and TRBJ2-1; D is perhaps TRBD2 (5 bases). The CDR3 sequence is 15 residues long. CDR1 and CDR2 (germline): DFQATT, SNEGSKA (reference sequence). CDR3 sequence: CSARSLAKTYNERFF. The CDR3 DNA reads TGCAGTGCTAGATCCCTAGCCAAAACCTACAATGAGCGGTTCTTC.

There are many counts of this clonotype. The chain uses TRBV5-1 and TRBJ2-3; maybe TRBD2 (5 bases). The V gene lost 4 bases and the J gene lost 0 bases, with 9 bases spanning the gap. The V gene's germline CDR1 is SGHRS and CDR2 YFSETQ. The CDR3 runs 14 residues. CDR3: CASSPTTSTDTQYF. CDR3 in DNA: TGCGCCAGCAGCCCGACTACTAGCACAGATACGCAGTATTTT.

With regard to this clonotype: A much larger clone lies one base from this, so it may be a read error. V is TRBV11-2 and J is TRBJ2-7; D is ambiguous. The CDR3 has 14 amino acids. Trimming took 1 base from V and 2 from J, leaving 9 bases between them. Germline V CDR1 and CDR2: SGHAT, FQNNGV. CDR3 amino acids: CASSLAESAYEQYF. CDR3 in DNA: TGTGCCAGCAGCTTAGCTGAGAGCGCCTACGAGCAGTACTTC.

The CDR3: CASLGTSGRPKLANTGELFF. The CDR3 DNA reads TGTGCCAGCTTAGGGACTAGCGGGAGGCCCAAACTAGCGAACACCGGGGAGCTGTTTTTT. The chain combines TRBV2 with TRBJ2-2, with 15 bases matching TRBD2. The junction had 13 bases not matched to a gene; V was cut back by 8 bases and J by 0 bases. Germline V gene lookup returns CDR1 SNHLY and CDR2 FYNNEI. This CDR3 comprises 20 residues.

This clonotype was picked up many times. CDR3 residues: CASSLGLAGGPMSTGELFF. CDR3 bases: TGTGCCAGCAGCTTGGGACTAGCGGGAGGGCCCATGAGCACCGGGGAGCTGTTTTTT. The genes are TRBV7-9 and TRBJ2-2; 16 positions agree with TRBD2. This CDR3 has 19 amino acids. V trimming: 3 bases; J trimming: 4 bases; junction bases outside the gene matches: 8. Germline CDR1 is SEHNR and CDR2 is FQNEAQ (reference sequence).